This TCR beta chain derives from a study of blood T cell repertoires in COVID-19. Study details: Acute and convalescent COVID-19 samples came from the United States, Italy and Spain.

CDR1 is SGHTA, CDR2 FQGNSA, per germline. This CDR3 is 14 amino acids long. Concerning this clone itself: At one end the junction does not follow the germline gene, possibly because of a read error.

Authors' methods: Counts of nucleated cells, estimated from reference gene primer amplification, were obtained. Here immunoSEQ multiplex PCR was the method, and the copy in TCRdb shows in-frame clones only, minus some. The V and J calls and clone size were taken over from that table, and D and trimming were inferred from the DNA. The sample consists of about 340,000 clones, roughly 89% of them appearing once. The TCR was taken from a woman under 30 who had recovered from COVID-19. Sequences were obtained from peripheral blood. The V gene is TRBV7-2, the J gene TRBJ2-1; 9 nucleotides line up with TRBD2. CDR3 nucleotides: TGTGCCAGCAGCGCAGCGGGAGGAGCGGGGGGCCAGCTCTTC. The encoded protein is CASSAAGGAGGQLF.